The present T cell receptor beta chain was sequenced within a study of T cells after yellow fever vaccination. TCRdb reprocessed the 5' RACE reads via MiXCR and lists one record per CDR3 protein. This table has approximately 330,000 distinct CDR3 sequences, about an eighth appearing once. Findings of the study overall: The booster response re-showed most primary clones: about 96% CD4, 88% CD8.

Concerning this clonotype itself: Antigen unknown.

V shed 0 bases and J shed 8 bases, with 7 bases lying between them. The V gene's germline CDR1 is SGHDN and CDR2 FVKESK. The CDR3 loop spans 13 amino acids. This receptor was identified in a man between 18 and 29 years old who received the YFV17D yellow fever vaccine. The material sequenced was CD4+ T cells sorted from PBMCs, taken 15 days after the yellow fever booster vaccination. The chain carries TRBV14 and TRBJ1-4; D remains unclear. CDR3 amino acids: CASSQDPGEKLFF. The CDR3 region has the DNA TGTGCCAGCAGCCAAGATCCTGGAGAAAAACTGTTTTTT.